These 10 T cell receptor beta chains were all obtained from the same sample, sequenced in a study of OX40 agonist ivuxolimab in advanced cancers. The data were produced by immunoSEQ multiplex PCR, yet TCRdb's version contains in-frame clones alone and is incomplete. This table has tens of thousands of clones, approximately 81% appearing once. The sequences come from CD4+ or CD8+ T cells sorted from blood, collected in a trial of the OX40 agonist ivuxolimab. These receptors were obtained from an adult with an advanced solid tumor such as melanoma, head and neck, liver or kidney cancer.

The V and J genes are TRBV13 and TRBJ2-3, with D tentatively TRBD1 (6 bases). This CDR3 is built from 15 residues. Trimming took off 1 base at V and 1 base at J, with 9 bases between the two ends. Germline CDR1 and CDR2: PRHDT and FYEKMQ (reference sequence). The CDR3 spells CASSLVRGGTDTQYF. The CDR3 nucleotides are TGTGCCAGCAGCTTAGTCAGGGGCGGCACAGATACGCAGTATTTT.

The CDR3 DNA follows: TGCAGCGTTGAAGAGTTTAGCGGAAACATTCAGTACTTC. It codes for CSVEEFSGNIQYF. The V gene is TRBV29-1, the J gene TRBJ2-4, with a possible D match to TRBD2 (6 bases). Germline CDR1 reads SQVTM; CDR2 reads ANQGSEA. The germline V and J ends were trimmed by 0 bases and 6 bases, with 9 bases remaining between them. The CDR3 contains 13 residues.

This chain connects TRBV10-2 to TRBJ2-5; D gene unclear. The germline V and J ends were trimmed by 6 bases and 0 bases, with 8 bases remaining between them. Germline-derived CDR1 and CDR2 are WSHSY and SAAADI. This CDR3 comprises 13 residues. The CDR3 reads CASRNVDQETQYF. CDR3 coding DNA: TGCGCCAGCAGAAACGTAGACCAAGAGACCCAGTACTTC.

V gene TRBV19 combines with J gene TRBJ2-2; D not resolved. There are 12 residues in the CDR3. V lost 7 bases to trimming and J lost 1 base, with 4 bases between them. The germline V gene encodes CDR1 LNHDA and CDR2 SQIVND (reference sequence). CDR3 DNA: TGTGCCAGTAATGGGAACACCGGGGAGCTGTTTTTT. This sequence encodes CASNGNTGELFF. Full variable domain (rest looked up from reference TRBV19 and TRBJ2-2): DGGITQSPKYLFRKEGQNVTLSCEQNLNHDAMYWYRQDPGQGLRLIYYSQIVNDFQKGDIAEGYSVSREKKESFPLTVTSAQKNPTAFYLCASNGNTGELFFGEGSRLTVL.

The chain combines TRBV4-1 with TRBJ2-2, with TRBD2 identical over 8 bases. The CDR3 spans 16 residues. Per the germline V gene, CDR1 is MGHRA and CDR2 is YSYEKL. With 1 base clipped from V and 6 bases from J, the junction kept 7 bases outside the gene matches. CDR3 in DNA: TGCGCCAGCAGCCAAGGAAATAGCGGGGACGCCGGGGAGCTGTTTTTT. Its protein product is CASSQGNSGDAGELFF.

The chain couples TRBV7-8 to TRBJ2-7; tentative D call: TRBD2 (5 bases). The CDR3 has 15 amino acids. Germline assignment: CDR1 SGHVS and CDR2 FQNEAQ. Trimming took 1 base from V and 7 from J, leaving 17 bases between them. CDR3 DNA: TGTGCCAGCAGCTTAGGGACTCCCCAATGGGAGGAGCAGTACTTC. This gives the protein CASSLGTPQWEEQYF.

This sequence joins TRBV4-1 and TRBJ2-7; D is uncertain. Germline-derived CDR1 and CDR2 are MGHRA and YSYEKL. This CDR3 comprises 13 residues. V shed 1 base and J shed 6 bases, with 10 bases lying between them. CDR3 sequence reads: CASSQGVGSEQYV. The DNA for the CDR3 is TGCGCCAGCAGCCAAGGAGTGGGTTCCGAGCAGTACGTC.

J is TRBJ2-5 and V is TRBV4-3; 11 nucleotides align to TRBD1. The last part of the DNA fits TRBJ2-7 better; the J call may be wrong. Germline V gene lookup returns CDR1 LGHNA and CDR2 YSLEER. CDR3 length equals 15 residues. CDR3 bases: TGCGCCAGCAGCCAAAGAGGGGACAGGGGGAACGAGCAGTACTTC. Residues: CASSQRGDRGNEQYF.

In its sample, this clone was seen a few times. V gene TRBV4-2 combines with J gene TRBJ1-5; D ambiguous. Germline V lookup: CDR1 LGHNA, CDR2 YNFKEQ. The CDR3 runs to 17 residues. V lost 5 bases, J lost 5 bases, and 22 bases lay in between. CDR3 in amino acids: CASSSLSRALRDQPQHF. The CDR3 DNA is TGTGCCAGCAGCTCTCTGTCGAGGGCCCTTAGGGATCAGCCCCAGCATTTT.

The V call is TRBV2, the J call TRBJ1-6, with TRBD1 matching 7 bases. CDR3 size: 16 residues. J gave up 2 bases and V 3 bases, and 4 bases lay outside the gene matches. Germline CDR1 is SNHLY and CDR2 is FYNNEI. CDR3 in amino acids: CASSDGTAPYNSPLHF. The CDR3 nucleotides are TGTGCCAGCAGTGATGGGACAGCGCCCTATAATTCACCCCTCCACTTT. Full variable domain (missing parts from reference TRBV2 and TRBJ1-6): EPEVTQTPSHQVTQMGQEVILRCVPISNHLYFYWYRQILGQKVEFLVSFYNNEISEKSEIFDDQFSVERPDGSNFTLKIRSTKLEDSAMYFCASSDGTAPYNSPLHFGNGTRLTVT.